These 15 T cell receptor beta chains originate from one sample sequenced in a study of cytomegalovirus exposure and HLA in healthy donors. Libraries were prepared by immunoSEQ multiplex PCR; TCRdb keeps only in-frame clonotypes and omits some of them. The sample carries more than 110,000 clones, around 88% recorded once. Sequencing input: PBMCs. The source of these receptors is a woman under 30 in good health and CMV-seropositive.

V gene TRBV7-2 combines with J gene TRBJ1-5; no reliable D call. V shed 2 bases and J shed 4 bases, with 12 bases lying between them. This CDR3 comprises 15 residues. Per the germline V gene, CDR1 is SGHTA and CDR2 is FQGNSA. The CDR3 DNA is TGTGCCAGCAGCTTAAATTCGCAGGCGAATCAGCCCCAGCATTTT. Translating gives CASSLNSQANQPQHF.

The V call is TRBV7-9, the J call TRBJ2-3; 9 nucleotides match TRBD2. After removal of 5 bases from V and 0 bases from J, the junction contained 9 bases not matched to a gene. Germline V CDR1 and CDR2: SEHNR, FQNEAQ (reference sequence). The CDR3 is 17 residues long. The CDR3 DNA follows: TGTGCCAGCAGCCAACCGACTAGCGGCCGTAGCACAGATACGCAGTATTTT. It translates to CASSQPTSGRSTDTQYF.

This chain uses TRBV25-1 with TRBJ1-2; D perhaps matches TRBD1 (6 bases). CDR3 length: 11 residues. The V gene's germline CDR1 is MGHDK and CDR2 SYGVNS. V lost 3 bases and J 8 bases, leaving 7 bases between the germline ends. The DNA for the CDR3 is TGTGCCAGCAGTGATACAGGGGGCTACACCTTC. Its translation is CASSDTGGYTF.

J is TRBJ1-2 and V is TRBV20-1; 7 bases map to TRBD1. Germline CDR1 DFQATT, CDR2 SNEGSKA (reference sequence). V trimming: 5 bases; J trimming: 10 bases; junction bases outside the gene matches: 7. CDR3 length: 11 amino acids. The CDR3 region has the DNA TGCAGTGCTCTAGGACAGGCGGTCTACACCTTC. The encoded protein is CSALGQAVYTF.

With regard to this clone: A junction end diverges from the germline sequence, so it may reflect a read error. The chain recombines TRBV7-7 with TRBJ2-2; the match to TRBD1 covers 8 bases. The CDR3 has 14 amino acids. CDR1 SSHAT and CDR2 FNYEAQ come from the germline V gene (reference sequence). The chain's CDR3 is CASSPTTGAGELFF. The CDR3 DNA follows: TGTGCTAGCAGCCCGACGACAGGGGCCGGGGAGCTGTTTTTT.

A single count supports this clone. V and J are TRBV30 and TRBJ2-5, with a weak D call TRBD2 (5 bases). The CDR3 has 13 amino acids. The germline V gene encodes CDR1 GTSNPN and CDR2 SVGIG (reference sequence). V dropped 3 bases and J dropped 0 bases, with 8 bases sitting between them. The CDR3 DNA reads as TGTGCCTGGAGCACCGGGGACCAAGAGACCCAGTACTTC. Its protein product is CAWSTGDQETQYF.

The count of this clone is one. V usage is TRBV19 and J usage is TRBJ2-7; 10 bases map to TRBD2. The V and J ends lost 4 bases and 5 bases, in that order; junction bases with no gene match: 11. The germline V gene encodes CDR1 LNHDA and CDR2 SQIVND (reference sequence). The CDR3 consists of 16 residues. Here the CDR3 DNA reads TGTGCCAGTAGTAGTTTAGCGGGAGGAAAGTCTAACGAGCAGTACTTC. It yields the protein CASSSLAGGKSNEQYF.

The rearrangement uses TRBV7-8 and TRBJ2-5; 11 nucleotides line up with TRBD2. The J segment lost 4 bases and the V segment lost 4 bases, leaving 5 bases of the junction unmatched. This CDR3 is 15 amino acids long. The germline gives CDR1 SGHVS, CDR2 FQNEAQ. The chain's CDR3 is CASSSSGGKLETQYF. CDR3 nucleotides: TGTGCCAGCAGCTCTAGCGGGGGGAAGTTAGAGACCCAGTACTTC.

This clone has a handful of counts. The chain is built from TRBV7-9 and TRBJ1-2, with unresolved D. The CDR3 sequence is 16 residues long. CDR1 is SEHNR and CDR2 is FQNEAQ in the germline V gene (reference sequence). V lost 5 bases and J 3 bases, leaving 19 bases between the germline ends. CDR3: CASSSFWRAAHYGYTF. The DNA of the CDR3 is TGTGCCAGCAGCAGCTTCTGGCGGGCCGCACACTATGGCTACACCTTC.

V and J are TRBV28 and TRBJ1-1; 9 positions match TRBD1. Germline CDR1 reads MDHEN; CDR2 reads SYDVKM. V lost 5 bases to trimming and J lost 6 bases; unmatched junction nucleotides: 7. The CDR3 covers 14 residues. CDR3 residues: CASSQYRDRAEAFF. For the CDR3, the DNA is TGTGCCAGCAGTCAATACCGGGACAGGGCTGAAGCTTTCTTT.

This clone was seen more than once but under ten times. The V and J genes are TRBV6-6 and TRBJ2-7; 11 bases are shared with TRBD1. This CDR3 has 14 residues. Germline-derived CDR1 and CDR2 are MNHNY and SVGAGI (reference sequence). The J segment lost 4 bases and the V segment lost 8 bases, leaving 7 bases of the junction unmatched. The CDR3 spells CASRIGTGGYEQYF. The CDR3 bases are TGTGCCAGCCGCATCGGGACAGGGGGTTACGAGCAGTACTTC.

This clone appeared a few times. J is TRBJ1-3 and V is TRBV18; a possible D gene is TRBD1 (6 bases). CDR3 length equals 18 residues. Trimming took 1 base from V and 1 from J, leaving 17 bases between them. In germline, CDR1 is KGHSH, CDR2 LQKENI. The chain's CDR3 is CASSPLPAQGTSGNTIYF. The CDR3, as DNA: TGTGCCAGCTCACCACTCCCTGCACAGGGAACTTCTGGAAACACCATATATTTT.

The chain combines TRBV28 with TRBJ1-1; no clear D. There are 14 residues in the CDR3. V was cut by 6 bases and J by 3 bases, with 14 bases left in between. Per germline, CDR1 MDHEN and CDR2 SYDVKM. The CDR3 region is CASRPFELDTEAFF. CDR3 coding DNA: TGTGCCAGCAGACCCTTTGAGTTAGACACTGAAGCTTTCTTT.

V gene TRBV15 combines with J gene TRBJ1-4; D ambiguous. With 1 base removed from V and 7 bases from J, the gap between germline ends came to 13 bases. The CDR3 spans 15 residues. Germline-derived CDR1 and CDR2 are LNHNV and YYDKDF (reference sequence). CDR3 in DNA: TGTGCCACCAGCAGAGTTGGTACCCGGGGTGAAAAACTGTTTTTT. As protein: CATSRVGTRGEKLFF.

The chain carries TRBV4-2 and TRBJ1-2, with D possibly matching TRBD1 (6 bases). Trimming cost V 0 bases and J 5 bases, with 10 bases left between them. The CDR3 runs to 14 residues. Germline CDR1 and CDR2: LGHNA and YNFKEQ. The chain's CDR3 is CASSQEGARYGYTF. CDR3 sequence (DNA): TGTGCCAGCAGCCAAGAGGGGGCGAGGTATGGCTACACCTTC.